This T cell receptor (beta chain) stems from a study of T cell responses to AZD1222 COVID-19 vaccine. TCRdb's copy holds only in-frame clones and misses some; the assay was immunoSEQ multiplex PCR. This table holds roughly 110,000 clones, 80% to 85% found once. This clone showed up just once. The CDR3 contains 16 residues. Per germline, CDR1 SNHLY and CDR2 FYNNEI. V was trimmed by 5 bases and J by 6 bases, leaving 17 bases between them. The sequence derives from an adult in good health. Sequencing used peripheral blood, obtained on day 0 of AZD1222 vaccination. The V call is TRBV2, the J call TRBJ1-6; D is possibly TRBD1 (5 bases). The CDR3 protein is CASSYREGRVNSPLHF. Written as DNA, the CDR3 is TGTGCCAGCAGTTATAGGGAGGGACGGGTTAATTCACCCCTCCACTTT.